Below, 3 T cell receptor beta chains from the same sample are listed, as sequenced in a study of technical replicates of blood from several donors. Sequencing used immunoSEQ multiplex PCR; TCRdb keeps in-frame clones, though not all of them. The sample lists about 44,000 clones; about 96% were seen once. The sequencing input was T cells isolated from PBMCs. The receptors here all came from a human donor in good health.

The V and J genes are TRBV4-3 and TRBJ2-7; D is possibly TRBD2 (5 bases). Per germline, CDR1 LGHNA and CDR2 YSLEER. The CDR3 length is 15 residues. V dropped 0 bases and J dropped 2 bases, with 11 bases sitting between them. Written as DNA, the CDR3 is TGCGCCAGCAGCCAAGAGATGGCCGGGGCCTACGAGCAGTACTTC. Protein sequence: CASSQEMAGAYEQYF.

The gene calls are TRBV4-1 and TRBJ2-1, with TRBD2 matching 8 bases. Germline CDR1 reads MGHRA; CDR2 reads YSYEKL. The CDR3 extends over 15 amino acids. The V and J ends lost 4 bases and 8 bases, in that order; junction bases with no gene match: 10. This CDR3 is CASSRSGSLEYEQFF. As DNA, the CDR3 is TGCGCCAGCAGCCGAAGCGGGAGCCTTGAGTATGAGCAGTTCTTC.

This chain uses TRBV11-3 with TRBJ2-5; the D gene is possibly TRBD2 (6 bases). This CDR3 is 17 amino acids long. V shed 4 bases and J shed 5 bases, with 23 bases lying between them. Looked up from germline, CDR1 is SGHNT and CDR2 is YENEEA. This CDR3 reads CASSYPWVPGDVETQYF. The CDR3 region has the DNA TGTGCCAGCAGCTACCCCTGGGTGCCGGGAGACGTCGAGACCCAGTACTTC.